The clone carrying this T cell receptor beta chain was seen many times. Its matching antigen is unknown. The lymph nodes were axillary draining lymph nodes from breast cancer patients. TCRdb ran MiXCR on the multiplex PCR reads and lists one entry per CDR3 protein. The repertoire includes roughly 130,000 distinct CDR3 sequences, about 20% of them detected once, and about 3.5% sits in the top ten. The data derive from a study of breast tumors, draining lymph nodes, adjacent tissues. Study-wide results and caveats: Tumor T cell lymph node origin was a supported hypothesis, not proven. Luminal-like breast cancer showed significantly higher tumor–nontumor repertoire similarity than basal-like.

In germline, CDR1 is LGHDT, CDR2 YNNKEL (reference sequence). The CDR3 contains 13 residues. V lost 6 bases to trimming and J lost 2 bases; unmatched junction nucleotides: 3. The sequenced sample consisted of axillary lymph node tissue. The sequence was obtained from a female donor with breast cancer. Some clones in this sample may be carry-over from other donors' samples. The rearrangement links TRBV3-1 to TRBJ1-2; 7 positions agree with TRBD1. As DNA, the CDR3 is TGTGCCAGCAGATCGACAGGGAACTATGGCTACACCTTC. This translates into CASRSTGNYGYTF. Based on the CDR3 plus reference TRBV3-1 and TRBJ1-2, the full variable domain is DTAVSQTPKYLVTQMGNDKSIKCEQNLGHDTMYWYKQDSKKFLKIMFSYNNKELIINETVPNRFSPKSPDKAHLNLHINSLELGDSAVYFCASRSTGNYGYTFGSGTRLTVV.